A single sample is the source of the 16 T cell receptor beta chains below, sequenced in a study of T cells in women clearing cervical HPV infection. Using immunoSEQ multiplex PCR, the repertoire was profiled, and TCRdb retains in-frame clones only, with some absent. This listing includes approximately 26,000 clones. Sequencing was carried out using blood buffy coat. All receptors derive from a woman aged 18 to 75 with a cervical HPV16 infection that either progressed to CIN3+ or cleared (not recorded which).

With respect to this clone: The CDR3 end is not reached by the read, which stops 3 residues before it; the germline J gene fills it in. This sequence joins TRBV6-2 or TRBV6-3 and TRBJ2-5, with D unclear. The germline V gene has CDR1 MNHEY and CDR2 SVGEGT. The CDR3 has 14 residues. V lost 5 bases, J lost 5 bases, and 15 bases lay in between. The CDR3 sequence: CASSPGQYAETQYF. The part of the CDR3 DNA that was read is TGTGCCAGCAGTCCTGGGCAGTATGCGGAGACC.

As regards this clone: The CDR3 end falls 3 residues outside the read, so it is completed with the germline J gene. The V gene is TRBV7-9, the J gene TRBJ2-3; 7 positions agree with TRBD1. The CDR3 loop spans 14 amino acids. Per germline, CDR1 SEHNR and CDR2 FQNEAQ (reference sequence). V gave up 5 bases and J gave up 2 bases; unmatched junction bases: 4. The sequenced part of the CDR3 DNA is TGTGCCAGCAGCCAAGGACAGGACACAGATACG. Protein product: CASSQGQDTDT. The whole CDR3 sequence reads CASSQGQDTDTQYF.

Worth noting for this clone: The read ends 3 residues shy of where the CDR3 ends; the end is completed using the germline J gene. This chain uses TRBV30 with TRBJ1-2; D is undetermined. V was cut by 0 bases and J by 6 bases, with 5 bases left in between. The germline V gene has CDR1 GTSNPN and CDR2 SVGIG (reference sequence). This CDR3 has 11 residues. This CDR3 is CAWSVRDGYTF. The sequenced part of the CDR3 DNA is TGTGCCTGGAGTGTACGGGATGGC.

About this clone: The read ends 3 residues before the CDR3 terminus; that terminus is restored from the germline J gene. This chain connects TRBV28 to TRBJ1-2, with TRBD1 as a possible D gene (6 bases). The CDR3 has 12 amino acids. Germline assignment: CDR1 MDHEN and CDR2 SYDVKM. V lost 11 bases and J 4 bases, leaving 14 bases between the germline ends. CDR3 bases read: TGTGCCGTCTGGGGGCAGATCTATGGC. Protein: CAVWGQIYG. The full CDR3 is CAVWGQIYGYTF.

Turning to this clone: The missing CDR3 end, 3 residues past where the read stops, is filled in from the germline J gene. This chain connects TRBV7-2 to TRBJ2-7, with D uncertain. Looked up from germline, CDR1 is SGHTA and CDR2 is FQGNSA. V dropped 5 bases and J dropped 2 bases, with 4 bases sitting between them. The CDR3 loop spans 11 amino acids. The covered CDR3 bases are TGTGCCAGCAGCCCGGCCTACGAG. It translates to CASSPAYE. Given in full, the CDR3 is CASSPAYEQYF.

The CDR3 sequence is CASSFSRQDGEKLFF. CDR3 bases read: TGTGCCAGCAGCTTTTCACGACAGGACGGTGAAAAA. This chain joins TRBV5-4 and TRBJ1-4, with a possible D match to TRBD1 (6 bases). The sequence runs out 3 residues before the end of the CDR3; the remainder is reconstructed from the germline J gene. The CDR3 is 15 amino acids. Per the germline V gene, CDR1 is SGHNT and CDR2 is YYREEE (reference sequence). Trimming took off 2 bases at V and 7 bases at J, with 15 bases between the two ends.

Regarding this clone: The read gets to within 3 residues of the CDR3 end, and the germline J gene fills in the rest. The rearrangement joins TRBV2 to TRBJ1-4, with D unclear. CDR1 is SNHLY, CDR2 FYNNEI, per germline. The CDR3 spans 14 residues. The V gene lost 8 bases and the J gene lost 0 bases, with 10 bases spanning the gap. CDR3 bases read: TGTGCCAGCTTGCAGGCAACAACTAATGAAAAA. It yields the protein CASLQATTNEK. The whole CDR3 reads CASLQATTNEKLFF. Drawing the rest from reference TRBV2 and TRBJ1-4, the complete variable domain is EPEVTQTPSHQVTQMGQEVILRCVPISNHLYFYWYRQILGQKVEFLVSFYNNEISEKSEIFDDQFSVERPDGSNFTLKIRSTKLEDSAMYFCASLQATTNEKLFFGSGTQLSVL.

Here the CDR3 reads CSARDWQGTGSNQPQHF. The CDR3 DNA, read in part, is TGCAGTGCTAGAGATTGGCAGGGGACGGGAAGCAATCAGCCC. V and J are TRBV20-1 and TRBJ1-5; possibly TRBD1 for D (6 bases). The CDR3 is cut off 3 residues early in the read; its end comes from the germline J gene. The CDR3 covers 17 residues. V was clipped by 0 bases and J by 1 base, with 16 bases between them. Germline values: CDR1 DFQATT, CDR2 SNEGSKA (reference sequence).

For this clone: The read ends 3 residues shy of where the CDR3 ends; the end is completed using the germline J gene. The V call is TRBV6-2 or TRBV6-3, the J call TRBJ2-6, with unresolved D. Per the germline V gene, CDR1 is MNHEY and CDR2 is SVGEGT. The length of the CDR3 is 17 residues. V lost 5 bases and J lost 2, with 16 bases in between. The CDR3 sequence is CASSIKGLSAGANVLTF. The sequenced part of the CDR3 DNA is TGTGCCAGCAGTATAAAAGGGTTAAGTGCTGGGGCCAACGTC.

About this clone: Read coverage stops 3 residues before the CDR3 terminus; the germline J gene supplies the remainder. The J gene is TRBJ2-7, the V gene TRBV7-9, with a tentative D call TRBD1 (6 bases). The CDR3 is made up of 15 amino acids. Germline CDR1 reads SEHNR; CDR2 reads FQNEAQ (reference sequence). V lost 5 bases and J lost 3, with 17 bases in between. The covered CDR3 bases are TGTGCCAGCAGCGCCGCAGGGGCGGCTAGCTACGAG. This translates into CASSAAGAASYE. Given in full, the CDR3 is CASSAAGAASYEQYF.

A word on this clone: The read halts 3 residues ahead of the CDR3 end, with the missing end drawn from the germline J gene. V usage is TRBV7-2 and J usage is TRBJ2-2; 11 nucleotides line up with TRBD1. Germline CDR1 is SGHTA and CDR2 is FQGNSA. The CDR3 spans 15 residues. The CDR3 loop reads CASKGQGATNEKLFF. Partial CDR3 DNA: TGTGCCAGCAAAGGACAGGGGGCAACTAATGAAAAG. The full variable domain, rest sourced from reference TRBV7-2 and TRBJ2-2, is GAGVSQSPSNKVTEKGKDVELRCDPISGHTALYWYRQSLGQGLEFLIYFQGNSAPDKSGLPSDRFSAERTGGSVSTLTIQRTQQEDSAVYLCASKGQGATNEKLFFGEGSRLTVL.

As concerns this clone: Read data end 3 residues before the CDR3 end; the end is taken from the germline J gene. The chain uses TRBV19 and TRBJ1-6, with TRBD1 matching 7 bases. The CDR3 contains 17 residues. V trimming: 0 bases; J trimming: 8 bases; junction bases outside the gene matches: 10. CDR1 is LNHDA and CDR2 is SQIVND in the germline V gene (reference sequence). The CDR3 loop is CASSIEPSGTAYSPLHF. Partial CDR3 DNA: TGTGCCAGTAGTATAGAACCCTCCGGGACAGCCTATTCACCC.

In the case of this clone: The observed sequence ends 3 residues before the CDR3 terminus, with the missing tail filled in from the germline J gene. This chain connects TRBV30 to TRBJ1-1; 9 nucleotides line up with TRBD1. The V gene end was trimmed by 2 bases and the J gene end by 1 base; junction bases not matched to a gene: 11. The CDR3 consists of 17 residues. The germline gives CDR1 GTSNPN, CDR2 SVGIG (reference sequence). CDR3 DNA (partial): TGTGCCTGGAGTATCTCGGGACAGGGTCCATGGAACACTGAA. It specifies CAWSISGQGPWNTE. In full, the CDR3 reads CAWSISGQGPWNTEAFF.

To note about this clone: The read is 3 residues too short to cover the CDR3 end, so that end is filled in from the germline J gene. The chain links TRBV20-1 to TRBJ2-5; 9 bases line up with TRBD2. The germline CDR1 and CDR2 sequences are DFQATT and SNEGSKA (reference sequence). The CDR3 is made up of 15 amino acids. Trimming took 2 bases from V and 5 from J; bases not matched to a gene: 9. CDR3 residues: CSARIPSSGAETQYF. The covered CDR3 bases are TGCAGTGCTAGAATTCCATCTAGCGGGGCTGAGACC.

Incomplete CDR3 DNA: TGTGCCAGCAGCGGGACTAGCGCACAAGAGACC. Translated: CASSGTSAQET. The CDR3, in full, reads CASSGTSAQETQYF. The chain has TRBV28 and TRBJ2-5; TRBD2 aligns across 10 bases. The read finishes 3 residues shy of the CDR3 end, and the germline J gene is used to complete it. The CDR3 covers 14 residues. The ends lost 6 bases at V and 2 bases at J; junction bases unmatched: 3. Germline V gives CDR1 MDHEN, CDR2 SYDVKM.

In regard to this clone: The observed sequence ends 3 residues before the CDR3 terminus, with the missing tail filled in from the germline J gene. V and J are TRBV19 and TRBJ1-2; 10 nucleotides match TRBD1. Trimming removed 0 bases from V and 4 bases from J; junction bases left unmatched: 5. This CDR3 has 16 residues. Looked up from germline, CDR1 is LNHDA and CDR2 is SQIVND (reference sequence). The CDR3 bases that were read are TGTGCCAGTAGTATAGACCCGGGACAGGGGACCTATGGC. This gives the protein CASSIDPGQGTYG. The entire CDR3 sequence reads CASSIDPGQGTYGYTF.